Listed below are T cell receptor beta chains from one sample, sequenced in a study of cytomegalovirus exposure and HLA in healthy donors. Measured with immunoSEQ multiplex PCR; TCRdb has only the in-frame clones, and not every one. The table shows over 120,000 clones, with 75% to 80% occurring only once. Source material: PBMCs. The receptors stem from a male donor in good health and CMV-seronegative. The CDR3 runs from the conserved cysteine through the conserved F or W. A D gene is named only where the DNA matches it firmly. The size entry is marked missing in some rows and otherwise reads once, few, many or a size class.

j_call cdr3_length d_call v_call clone_size cdr3_nt cdr3_aa
TRBJ2-7 11 . TRBV30 few TGTGCCTGGAGTGGAGGGTACGAGCAGTACTTC CAWSGGYEQYF
TRBJ2-3 15 . TRBV29-1 . TGCAGCGTTGAAGGCGCCCGACAGGACCCAGCTACGCAGTATTTT CSVEGARQDPATQYF
TRBJ2-1 15 . TRBV5-1 . TGCGCCAGCAGCGTCGACAGGATCTGGTACAATGAGCAGTTCTTC CASSVDRIWYNEQFF
TRBJ2-7 13 TRBD2 TRBV12-5 . TGTGCTAGTAACGGGGGGGTTTCCCACGAGCAGTACTTC CASNGGVSHEQYF
TRBJ1-2 14 . TRBV25-1 . TGTGCCAGCAGTGATTACCGAAGAGGGAATGGCTACACCTTC CASSDYRRGNGYTF
TRBJ2-5 16 TRBD2 TRBV4-2 . TGTGCCAGCAGCCAAGATCAACTAGCGGATGGAGAGACCCAGTACTTC CASSQDQLADGETQYF
TRBJ2-5 16 TRBD2 TRBV6-5 . TGTGCCAGCAGTTCCCCGACTAGCGGGGGTGTACGGACCCAGTACTTC CASSSPTSGGVRTQYF
TRBJ2-1 14 TRBD1 TRBV25-1 . TGTGCCAGCAGTCGGACAGGGGAATCCAATGAGCAGTTCTTC CASSRTGESNEQFF
TRBJ2-1 14 TRBD2 TRBV6-5 few TGTGCCAGCAGTGAGCTAGCGGGAAGGCATGAGCAGTTCTTC CASSELAGRHEQFF
TRBJ1-2 13 . TRBV19 . TGTGCCAGCCCGAACGACAGATCCTATGGCTACACCTTC CASPNDRSYGYTF
TRBJ1-1 13 . TRBV6-5 . TGTGCCAGCAGTCCACAGGCTCCGGCGTTTGCTTTCTTT CASSPQAPAFAFF
TRBJ2-2 16 TRBD1 TRBV7-9 . TGTGCCAGCAGGCAGCCGGGACAGAGAAGCACCGGGGAGCTGTTTTTT CASRQPGQRSTGELFF
TRBJ1-2 15 . TRBV18 . TGTGCCAGCTCACCCCCGGGACAAGTTTATTATGGCTACACCTTC CASSPPGQVYYGYTF
TRBJ1-4 14 . TRBV6-1 . TGTGCCAGCAGTGGTGGGACATTAAGCGAAAAACTGTTTTTT CASSGGTLSEKLFF
TRBJ2-7 14 . TRBV7-9 . TGTGCCAGCAGCTTAGGGGCCCAGACCTACGAGCAGTACTTC CASSLGAQTYEQYF
TRBJ1-1 15 . TRBV4-1 few TGCGCCAGCAGCCCACTACAGGGAGGGATCACTGAAGCTTTCTTT CASSPLQGGITEAFF
TRBJ2-1 11 . TRBV18 . TGTGCCAGCTCGGACAGATATGAGCAGTTCTTC CASSDRYEQFF
TRBJ2-7 15 TRBD2 TRBV7-3 . TGTGCCAGCAGCCAATCTAGCGGGGCCACCTACGAGCAGTACTTC CASSQSSGATYEQYF
TRBJ1-1 15 . TRBV9 . TGTGCCAGCAGCGTCCGGACGGCCCCGGGGTCTGAAGCTTTCTTT CASSVRTAPGSEAFF
TRBJ1-4 13 . TRBV18 . TGTGCCAGCTCACTAGGACAGAATGAAAAACTGTTTTTT CASSLGQNEKLFF